This entry describes one T cell receptor (beta chain). This clonotype was found a few times. Its antigen is unknown. Base qualities are not at hand, and no much larger clone is one base apart. Receptors were amplified or captured by RACE. The sequencer was a NextSeq 500. During library preparation, unique molecular identifiers were attached to individual cDNA molecules so that TCRs could be counted quantitatively and reproducibly. Both TCR alpha and TCR beta chains were sequenced from each blood RNA sample. On the authors' methods: The median number of TCRs per sample was roughly 98,000, ranging from about 23,224 to 690,600. V, J and CDR3 annotation of the TCR reads was performed with the Decombinator software suite. Every sample was subsampled to the same number of TCRs (28,000) for the PS versus PT1 abundance plots. Expanded TCRs were defined as absent before sensitization and observed at least eight times at the 2-week time point. Starting from the raw public reads, TCRdb applied fastp trimming at Q25, assembled clones with MiXCR and retained in-frame beta chains. For every CDR3 protein sequence, its rows merge into one entry that carries the most common genes and DNA. The V and J calls were determined by TCRdb, not by the authors. The sample table lists about 73,000 distinct CDR3 sequences, 8.5% of them with a count of one. Roughly 3% of the sample comes from the top ten.

The data were taken from a study of human T cells and chemical hapten exposure (dated by TCRdb to 2020 to 2023). About the full investigation: For sensitization, 2% DPC in acetone was applied to a roughly 2 cm by roughly 2 cm area of upper inner arm skin. Throughout the study period of 20 to 30 weeks, patients also received therapeutic DPC doses to the scalp every week. Patch testing was done on the upper back using Finn chambers containing 0.01% DPC, and results were scored after 6 days according to International Contact Dermatitis Research Group standards. The mostly female patient cohort included alopecia areata with under or over 50% scalp involvement, alopecia totalis and alopecia universalis. Libraries were combined into a pool for sequencing, and differences in TCR yield between samples came mainly from small differences in library volumes within the pool. This study followed changes in the peripheral blood TCR repertoire in vivo during primary and secondary sensitization of alopecia patients to the hapten diphenylcyclopropenone (DPC). Patient blood was sampled pre-sensitization (week 0) and at 2, 6 and about 24 weeks after DPC sensitization. Under 30 alopecia patients gave blood for TCR sequencing at one to four time points (pre-sensitization, 2, 6 and 24 weeks).

The sample's time point label, in plain terms: patch test 2, 6 weeks after DPC sensitization. The meaning of the sample's treatment or condition label: therapeutic diphenylcyclopropenone sensitization with weekly scalp DPC. Blood at each patch-test visit was drawn before the patch test was applied. Patients were eligible if aged 18 to 70, diagnosed with alopecia and judged suitable for DPC therapy, and pregnant patients were excluded. Total RNA was extracted from unfractionated whole blood that had been collected in Tempus Blood RNA tubes. Overall study outcomes, separate from this receptor: Compared with pre-sensitization or healthy control sets, expanded TCRs formed significantly more large CDR3 similarity clusters, which is consistent with antigen-driven responses. Repeated subsampling changed both the strength of the expansion versus patch-test correlation and the threshold at which that correlation became significant. DPC sensitization did not change the number of TCRs with a frequency above 1 in 1000, and there was no evidence of changes in global repertoire structure. The number of PT1 expanded TCRs positively correlated with patch test score, significant at thresholds 8, 16 and 32 but not 4. Because all patients had alopecia, a presumed autoimmune disease, the immune response of the patients might differ from that of healthy individuals.

The sequence was obtained from a woman in her forties or fifties with alopecia areata. Some clones in this sample may be carry-over from other donors' samples. The source was whole blood, collected in connection with sensitization to the hapten diphenylcyclopropenone (DPC).

The CDR3 reads as follows: CASSQESGGSLDTQYF. Here is the DNA: TGTGCCAGCAGCCAAGAGAGCGGGGGTTCTCTGGATACGCAGTATTTT. The sequence is built from TRBV4-2 and TRBJ2-3; 8 bases in between match TRBD2. Trimming takes 0 bases off V and 6 bases off J; junction bases not matched to a gene: 8. The CDR3 goes from the cysteine to the phenylalanine over 16 residues. Only CDR3 DNA is held: 48 bases, read in frame from base 1. The germline V gene supplies CDR1 LGHNA and CDR2 YNFKEQ.